This is a list of T cell receptor beta chains from one sample in a study of CD8+CD57+ T cells in acquired aplastic anemia. TCRdb independently ran MiXCR on the reads; one entry per CDR3 protein. The repertoire holds fewer than 200,000 distinct CDR3 sequences, with 71% as singletons. The sequenced sample was sorted CD4+, CD8+, or CD8+CD57+ T cells (not recorded which) from PBMCs. These receptors were collected from a human donor with aplastic anemia. Both conserved end residues are part of each CDR3. A D gene is named only where the DNA matches it firmly. Clone size is not always given. Where it is, it says once, few, many or a class for expanded clones.

CDR3: CASSLKIGEEGEKLFF; DNA: TGCGCCAGCAGCTTAAAGATTGGGGAGGAGGGTGAAAAACTGTTTTTT; V: TRBV5-1; D: NA; J: TRBJ1-4; size: many
CDR3: CASSPLGSGNTIYF; DNA: TGTGCCAGCAGCCCCCTTGGCTCTGGAAACACCATATATTTT; V: TRBV7-9; D: NA; J: TRBJ1-3; size: NA
CDR3: CASSLEGPNTEAFF; DNA: TGTGCCAGCAGCTTAGAGGGGCCTAACACTGAAGCTTTCTTT; V: TRBV7-8; D: NA; J: TRBJ1-1; size: NA
CDR3: CASSIPSSPLHF; DNA: TGTGCCAGTAGTATCCCCTCCTCACCCCTCCACTTT; V: TRBV19; D: NA; J: TRBJ1-6; size: NA
CDR3: CSARDGSGQETQYF; DNA: TGCAGTGCTAGAGATGGGTCAGGTCAAGAGACCCAGTACTTC; V: TRBV20-1; D: NA; J: TRBJ2-5; size: NA
CDR3: CASSAEGAVVTEAFF; DNA: TGTGCCAGCAGTGCGGAGGGGGCAGTGGTGACTGAAGCTTTCTTT; V: TRBV12-3/TRBV12-4; D: TRBD1; J: TRBJ1-1; size: NA
CDR3: CSASALFF; DNA: TGCAGTGCTAGCGCTTTGTTCTTC; V: TRBV20-1; D: NA; J: TRBJ2-1; size: NA
CDR3: CASSDIAGQIFTNEKLFF; DNA: TGTGCCAGCAGTGATATCGCCGGACAGATCTTCACTAATGAGAAACTGTTTTTT; V: TRBV2; D: NA; J: TRBJ1-4; size: NA
CDR3: CASSTGTGVRSPLHF; DNA: TGTGCCAGTAGTACCGGGACAGGGGTTCGGTCACCCCTCCACTTT; V: TRBV19; D: TRBD1; J: TRBJ1-6; size: NA
CDR3: CASSFDRGGQPQHF; DNA: TGTGCCAGCAGTTTTGACAGGGGCGGTCAGCCCCAGCATTTT; V: TRBV7-2; D: TRBD1; J: TRBJ1-5; size: NA
CDR3: CASAGKEGYEQFF; DNA: TGTGCCAGCGCAGGGAAAGAGGGATACGAGCAGTTCTTC; V: TRBV12-3/TRBV12-4; D: NA; J: TRBJ2-1; size: NA
CDR3: CATSREGPDIRGEYEQYF; DNA: TGTGCCACCAGCAGGGAAGGCCCCGACATCCGAGGGGAGTACGAGCAGTACTTC; V: TRBV15; D: NA; J: TRBJ2-7; size: few
CDR3: CSARDSGRISYEQYF; DNA: TGCAGTGCTAGAGATAGCGGGAGGATCTCCTACGAGCAGTACTTC; V: TRBV20-1; D: TRBD2; J: TRBJ2-7; size: NA
CDR3: CASSENPGTGPSGTYNEQFF; DNA: TGTGCCAGCAGTGAAAACCCCGGGACAGGGCCTTCCGGGACCTACAATGAGCAGTTCTTC; V: TRBV2; D: TRBD1; J: TRBJ2-1; size: NA
CDR3: CASEQGGGTQYF; DNA: TGTGCCAGCGAACAGGGCGGAGGGACCCAGTACTTC; V: TRBV19; D: NA; J: TRBJ2-5; size: NA
CDR3: CASSLSVGGGSGNTIYF; DNA: TGCGCCAGCAGCTTGTCAGTGGGTGGGGGCTCTGGAAACACCATATATTTT; V: TRBV5-1; D: NA; J: TRBJ1-3; size: few
CDR3: CAISESGPGSNQPQHF; DNA: TGTGCCATCAGTGAGTCGGGGCCGGGCAGCAATCAGCCCCAGCATTTT; V: TRBV10-3; D: NA; J: TRBJ1-5; size: NA
CDR3: CASSQDWTGETQYF; DNA: TGTGCCAGCAGCCAAGACTGGACCGGGGAGACCCAGTACTTC; V: TRBV9; D: NA; J: TRBJ2-5; size: once
CDR3: CASSSRADTEAFF; DNA: TGTGCCAGCAGTTCTAGGGCTGACACTGAAGCTTTCTTT; V: TRBV12-3/TRBV12-4; D: NA; J: TRBJ1-1; size: few
CDR3: CASSFRGRKNTEAFF; DNA: TGTGCCAGCAGCTTCCGCGGCAGGAAGAACACTGAAGCTTTCTTT; V: TRBV5-8; D: NA; J: TRBJ1-1; size: NA
CDR3: CASSRDQSSYEQYF; DNA: TGTGCCAGTAGTCGGGATCAGAGCTCCTACGAGCAGTACTTC; V: TRBV19; D: NA; J: TRBJ2-7; size: NA
CDR3: CASSLYPDSGDERGYTF; DNA: TGTGCCAGCAGTTTATACCCCGATTCGGGGGATGAAAGAGGCTACACCTTC; V: TRBV27; D: NA; J: TRBJ1-2; size: NA
CDR3: CASRGTSGRGEQFF; DNA: TGTGCCAGCAGGGGGACTAGCGGAAGGGGTGAGCAGTTCTTC; V: TRBV2; D: TRBD2; J: TRBJ2-1; size: NA
CDR3: CAISSSTTVPNEQFF; DNA: TGTGCCATCAGCTCCTCCACGACGGTCCCCAATGAGCAGTTCTTC; V: TRBV10-3; D: NA; J: TRBJ2-1; size: NA
CDR3: CATSLQDPNTEAFF; DNA: TGTGCCACCAGCCTACAGGACCCGAACACTGAAGCTTTCTTT; V: TRBV15; D: NA; J: TRBJ1-1; size: NA
CDR3: CSARDMRAGYEQYF; DNA: TGCAGTGCTAGAGATATGAGGGCCGGTTACGAGCAGTACTTC; V: TRBV20-1; D: NA; J: TRBJ2-7; size: NA
CDR3: CASSSVYRDNQPQHF; DNA: TGTGCCAGCAGTTCAGTTTACAGGGACAATCAGCCCCAGCATTTT; V: TRBV5-6; D: NA; J: TRBJ1-5; size: NA
CDR3: CASSNRDSQYGEAFF; DNA: TGTGCCAGTAGTAACCGGGACAGTCAGTACGGTGAAGCTTTCTTT; V: TRBV19; D: TRBD1; J: TRBJ1-1; size: NA
CDR3: CASSIGGTGWPSYEQYF; DNA: TGTGCCAGCAGCATTGGGGGGACAGGTTGGCCTTCCTACGAGCAGTACTTC; V: TRBV5-4; D: TRBD1; J: TRBJ2-7; size: NA
CDR3: CATSEDRNGYTF; DNA: TGTGCCACCAGTGAAGACAGAAATGGCTACACCTTC; V: TRBV24-1; D: NA; J: TRBJ1-2; size: NA
CDR3: CSVVGTGRDEQFF; DNA: TGCAGCGTTGTGGGGACAGGGCGGGATGAGCAGTTCTTC; V: TRBV29-1; D: TRBD1; J: TRBJ2-1; size: NA
CDR3: CATSRDPGYYGYTF; DNA: TGTGCCACCAGCAGAGACCCCGGCTACTATGGCTACACCTTC; V: TRBV15; D: NA; J: TRBJ1-2; size: NA
CDR3: CASSLATVGGSSSYEQYF; DNA: TGTGCCAGCAGCTTAGCGACAGTTGGAGGATCGAGCTCCTACGAGCAGTACTTC; V: TRBV7-9; D: NA; J: TRBJ2-7; size: NA
CDR3: CATSREGEPYNEQFF; DNA: TGTGCCACCAGCAGAGAAGGAGAGCCCTACAATGAGCAGTTCTTC; V: TRBV15; D: NA; J: TRBJ2-1; size: few
CDR3: CATSWDRAGNQPQHF; DNA: TGTGCCACCTCGTGGGACAGGGCCGGCAATCAGCCCCAGCATTTT; V: TRBV10-3; D: TRBD1; J: TRBJ1-5; size: NA
CDR3: CASSGQGAADTQFF; DNA: TGTGCCAGCAGTGGACAGGGGGCCGCAGATACGCAGTTCTTC; V: TRBV6-4; D: TRBD1; J: TRBJ2-1; size: few
CDR3: CASNLYGGTGGHEQYF; DNA: TGTGCCAGCAACCTGTATGGGGGGACAGGGGGCCACGAGCAGTACTTC; V: TRBV12-3/TRBV12-4; D: TRBD1; J: TRBJ2-7; size: NA
CDR3: CASNEANTGEQFF; DNA: TGTGCCAGCAATGAAGCGAACACCGGGGAGCAGTTCTTC; V: TRBV5-5; D: NA; J: TRBJ2-1; size: once
CDR3: CAISESRSNLGYTF; DNA: TGTGCCATCAGTGAGTCGAGGTCTAACTTAGGCTACACCTTC; V: TRBV10-3; D: NA; J: TRBJ1-2; size: few
CDR3: CASSSGQGYETQYF; DNA: TGTGCCAGTAGTAGCGGACAGGGTTACGAGACCCAGTACTTC; V: TRBV19; D: TRBD1; J: TRBJ2-5; size: NA
CDR3: CASSSSGERGYTF; DNA: TGCGCCAGCAGCTCTTCTGGAGAGAGGGGCTACACCTTC; V: TRBV5-1; D: NA; J: TRBJ1-2; size: once
CDR3: CSARDKRGLANSQQFF; DNA: TGCAGTGCTAGAGATAAGAGAGGACTAGCCAATTCTCAGCAGTTCTTC; V: TRBV20-1; D: TRBD2; J: TRBJ2-1; size: NA
CDR3: CSVQGGGDYGYTF; DNA: TGCAGCGTGCAAGGTGGGGGTGACTATGGCTACACCTTC; V: TRBV29-1; D: NA; J: TRBJ1-2; size: NA
CDR3: CSANQAGVNTGKLFF; DNA: TGCAGTGCGAACCAAGCGGGGGTAAACACCGGGAAGCTGTTTTTT; V: TRBV20-1; D: TRBD2; J: TRBJ2-2; size: NA
CDR3: CASSFGILNSPLHF; DNA: TGTGCCAGCAGTTTTGGGATCTTGAATTCACCCCTCCACTTT; V: TRBV12-3/TRBV12-4; D: NA; J: TRBJ1-6; size: NA
CDR3: CSARAGHNEQFF; DNA: TGCAGTGCTAGAGCCGGCCACAATGAGCAGTTCTTC; V: TRBV20-1; D: NA; J: TRBJ2-1; size: NA
CDR3: CAIMEAGGFYEQYF; DNA: TGTGCCATCATGGAAGCGGGAGGGTTCTACGAGCAGTACTTC; V: TRBV6-1; D: TRBD2; J: TRBJ2-7; size: NA
CDR3: CATSRDRPTGELFF; DNA: TGTGCCACCAGCAGAGATCGTCCCACCGGGGAGCTGTTTTTT; V: TRBV15; D: NA; J: TRBJ2-2; size: once
CDR3: CASSLRQGETEAFF; DNA: TGCGCCAGCAGCCTGCGACAGGGTGAGACTGAAGCTTTCTTT; V: TRBV7-3; D: TRBD1; J: TRBJ1-1; size: NA
CDR3: CSARLSGAGYGYTF; DNA: TGCAGTGCTAGATTATCAGGGGCCGGCTATGGCTACACCTTC; V: TRBV20-1; D: NA; J: TRBJ1-2; size: NA
CDR3: CASSGTGFHYEQYF; DNA: TGCGCCAGCAGCGGGACAGGATTCCACTACGAGCAGTACTTC; V: TRBV10-2; D: TRBD1; J: TRBJ2-7; size: few
CDR3: CASSEANRGLGNTIYF; DNA: TGTGCCAGCAGTGAAGCGAACAGGGGGCTCGGAAACACCATATATTTT; V: TRBV2; D: TRBD1; J: TRBJ1-3; size: few
CDR3: CARDVDTGELFF; DNA: TGTGCCCGAGACGTGGACACCGGGGAGCTGTTTTTT; V: TRBV11-1; D: NA; J: TRBJ2-2; size: NA
CDR3: CSARELGEGTEAFF; DNA: TGCAGTGCTAGAGAGTTGGGGGAGGGCACTGAAGCTTTCTTT; V: TRBV20-1; D: NA; J: TRBJ1-1; size: NA
CDR3: CSADDGTGELFF; DNA: TGCAGTGCTGACGACGGAACCGGGGAGCTGTTTTTT; V: TRBV20-1; D: NA; J: TRBJ2-2; size: NA
CDR3: CASSLAVNQGHEQYF; DNA: TGTGCCAGCAGCTTAGCGGTCAATCAAGGACACGAGCAGTACTTC; V: TRBV7-9; D: NA; J: TRBJ2-7; size: few
CDR3: CATSEAVVYEQYF; DNA: TGTGCCACCTCAGAGGCGGTAGTCTACGAGCAGTACTTC; V: TRBV15; D: NA; J: TRBJ2-7; size: NA
CDR3: CASNQYMNTEAFF; DNA: TGTGCCAGCAATCAGTACATGAACACTGAAGCTTTCTTT; V: TRBV2; D: NA; J: TRBJ1-1; size: NA
CDR3: CASRPKGRFTPYEQYF; DNA: TGTGCCAGCAGACCCAAGGGACGATTCACGCCCTACGAGCAGTACTTC; V: TRBV27; D: NA; J: TRBJ2-7; size: NA